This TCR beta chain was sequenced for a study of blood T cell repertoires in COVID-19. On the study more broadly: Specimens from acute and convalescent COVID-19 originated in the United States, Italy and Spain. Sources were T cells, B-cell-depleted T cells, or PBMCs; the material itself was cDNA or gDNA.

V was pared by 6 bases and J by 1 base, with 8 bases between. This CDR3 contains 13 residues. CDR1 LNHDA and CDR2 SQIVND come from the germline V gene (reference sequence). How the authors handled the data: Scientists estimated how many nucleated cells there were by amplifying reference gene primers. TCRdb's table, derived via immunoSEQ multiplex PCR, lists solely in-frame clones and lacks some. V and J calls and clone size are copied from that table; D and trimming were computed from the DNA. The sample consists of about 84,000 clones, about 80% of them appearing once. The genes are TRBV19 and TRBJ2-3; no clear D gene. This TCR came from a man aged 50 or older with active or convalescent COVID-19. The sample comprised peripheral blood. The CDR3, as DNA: TGTGCCAGTAGACCTCGGGGCACAGATACGCAGTATTTT. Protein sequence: CASRPRGTDTQYF.